The T cell receptor beta chain described here comes from a study of T-cell memory formation after mild COVID-19. Using constant-segment primers, 5'RACE produced TCR alpha and TCR beta cDNA libraries carrying sample barcodes and UMIs. TCRdb ran MiXCR on the 5' RACE reads and lists one entry per CDR3 protein. The data show fewer than 550,000 distinct CDR3 sequences, roughly 20% seen once. Note on this clonotype: Its antigen remains unknown.

The study's findings and limits: CD4+ bias marked clones expanding day 15 to 37, unlike balanced contracting clones. Among CD4+ contracting clones, most were CM and EM, and CD8+ ones EMRA.

The V gene's germline CDR1 is KGHDR and CDR2 SFDVKD. V was clipped by 3 bases and J by 0 bases, with 14 bases between them. The CDR3 covers 17 residues. This sequence joins TRBV24-1 and TRBJ1-3; TRBD1 is a possible D gene (5 bases). Specimen: PBMCs or a T cell subset sorted from them (not recorded which). The sequence came from an adult woman who had mild COVID-19 (a few samples of this study predate the infection). Cell type and time point are not known. Here the CDR3 reads CATSDRGTGASGNTIYF. Here the CDR3 DNA reads TGTGCCACCAGTGATAGGGGCACCGGCGCCTCTGGAAACACCATATATTTT.